The 30 T cell receptor beta chains below were found in one sample sequenced in a study of cytomegalovirus exposure and HLA in healthy donors. Only in-frame clones appear in the TCRdb table, and some are missing; sequencing was by immunoSEQ multiplex PCR. The sample consists of some 120,000 clones, roughly 90% of them appearing once. The source material was PBMCs. The source is a woman in her late teens or twenties in good health and CMV-seronegative.

The rearrangement joins TRBV5-1 to TRBJ2-5; TRBD1 aligns across 9 bases. The CDR3 has 14 residues. Germline lookup yields CDR1 SGHRS and CDR2 YFSETQ. V lost 1 base, J lost 4 bases, and 2 bases stayed unmatched. DNA for the CDR3: TGCGCCAGCAGCTTGCTACAGGGGGCAGAGACCCAGTACTTC. Its protein product is CASSLLQGAETQYF. Drawing the rest from reference TRBV5-1 and TRBJ2-5, the complete variable domain is KAGVTQTPRYLIKTRGQQVTLSCSPISGHRSVSWYQQTPGQGLQFLFEYFSETQRNKGNFPGRFSGRQFSNSRSEMNVSTLELGDSALYLCASSLLQGAETQYFGPGTRLLVL.

The rearrangement uses TRBV5-6 and TRBJ1-4; TRBD1 might be the D (6 bases). CDR3 length: 14 amino acids. Between the trimmed V and J ends, which lost 4 bases and 6 bases, there was a span of 13 bases. Per the germline V gene, CDR1 is SGHDT and CDR2 is YYEEEE. Here the CDR3 DNA reads TGTGCCAGCAGCCGAACTTCAGGGGATGAAAAACTGTTTTTT. The encoded protein is CASSRTSGDEKLFF.

This chain links TRBV7-9 with TRBJ2-7; possibly TRBD2 for D (5 bases). CDR1 and CDR2 (germline): SEHNR, FQNEAQ (reference sequence). Trimming cost V 5 bases and J 9 bases, with 23 bases left between them. The CDR3 is made up of 15 amino acids. The DNA of the CDR3 is TGTGCCAGCAGCCCACCCGGGATCAGCGTACAACCGCAGTACTTC. This encodes CASSPPGISVQPQYF.

The CDR3 sequence: CASSIDGPWEVQPQHF. The CDR3 DNA reads as TGTGCCAGTAGTATAGATGGGCCCTGGGAGGTTCAGCCCCAGCATTTT. The chain combines TRBV19 with TRBJ1-5, with no clear D. Trimming shortened V by 0 bases and J by 6 bases, and 15 bases separated the two germline ends. Germline loops: CDR1 LNHDA, CDR2 SQIVND (reference sequence). This CDR3 has 16 residues.

The chain uses TRBV6-5 and TRBJ2-7; the D gene is possibly TRBD2 (7 bases). V lost 5 bases, J lost 0 bases, and 11 bases lay in between. CDR3 length equals 14 residues. The V gene's germline CDR1 is MNHEY and CDR2 SVGAGI. CDR3 loop: CASSERGASYEQYF. The CDR3 coding sequence is TGTGCCAGCAGTGAACGGGGGGCCTCCTACGAGCAGTACTTC.

The V and J genes are TRBV6-6 and TRBJ2-7, with D tentatively TRBD2 (6 bases). There are 15 residues in the CDR3. Trimming removed 4 bases from V and 2 bases from J, with 15 bases in between. Germline CDR1 reads MNHNY; CDR2 reads SVGAGI (reference sequence). CDR3 coding DNA: TGTGCCAGCAGTTCCCCGGGAGCACGCCCCTACGAGCAGTACTTC. Translated, it gives CASSSPGARPYEQYF.

The sample holds one count of this clone. The genes are TRBV7-6 and TRBJ2-7; 11 nucleotides line up with TRBD2. With V trimmed by 0 bases and J by 4 bases, 11 bases remained unmatched. The CDR3 runs 18 residues. The V gene's germline CDR1 is SGHVS and CDR2 FNYEAQ. The DNA of the CDR3 is TGTGCCAGCAGCTTAGCGCCCCCTAGCGGGGGGAAGATTTACGAGCAGTACTTC. Translated: CASSLAPPSGGKIYEQYF. The full variable domain, in which reference TRBV7-6 and TRBJ2-7 provide the parts outside the CDR3, is GAGVSQSPRYKVTKRGQDVALRCDPISGHVSLYWYRQALGQGPEFLTYFNYEAQQDKSGLPNDRFSAERPEGSISTLTIQRTEQRDSAMYRCASSLAPPSGGKIYEQYFGPGTRLTVT.

The CDR3, as DNA: TGTGCCAGCAGCTTGGGACTAGCGGGCGGGGCAGAGACCCAGTACTTC. Its translation: CASSLGLAGGAETQYF. This chain uses TRBV9 with TRBJ2-5; 12 nucleotides agree with TRBD2. Germline loops: CDR1 SGDLS, CDR2 YYNGEE. CDR3 length equals 16 residues. Trimming at V came to 4 bases and at J to 4 bases, leaving 8 bases not matched to a gene.

DNA of the CDR3: TGTGCCAGCAGCCCCACTAGCACAGATACGCAGTATTTT. It yields the protein CASSPTSTDTQYF. The chain is built from TRBV11-2 and TRBJ2-3; D is ambiguous. Germline V gene lookup returns CDR1 SGHAT and CDR2 FQNNGV. V lost 5 bases and J 0 bases, leaving 6 bases between the germline ends. The CDR3 covers 13 residues. Full variable domain (missing parts from reference TRBV11-2 and TRBJ2-3): EAGVAQSPRYKIIEKRQSVAFWCNPISGHATLYWYQQILGQGPKLLIQFQNNGVVDDSQLPKDRFSAERLKGVDSTLKIQPAKLEDSAVYLCASSPTSTDTQYFGPGTRLTVL.

This clone was observed a handful of times. This specimen includes other DNA sequences encoding the same CDR3. The rearrangement joins TRBV7-8 to TRBJ1-1; D unclear. V was trimmed by 1 base and J by 1 base, leaving 7 bases between them. Looked up from germline, CDR1 is SGHVS and CDR2 is FQNEAQ. The CDR3 consists of 14 residues. The CDR3 protein is CASSLGTANTEAFF. The CDR3 DNA follows: TGTGCCAGCAGCTTAGGAACAGCGAACACTGAAGCTTTCTTT.

The V gene is TRBV25-1, the J gene TRBJ2-5, with D perhaps matching TRBD1 (6 bases). The V and J ends lost 3 bases and 1 base respectively, with 15 bases between them. The CDR3 extends over 16 amino acids. From germline, CDR1 is MGHDK and CDR2 SYGVNS. DNA for the CDR3: TGTGCCAGCAGTGACCCGGGACACCAGGGCCAAGAGACCCAGTACTTC. Its protein is CASSDPGHQGQETQYF.

This chain connects TRBV6-1 to TRBJ2-7; 9 bases align to TRBD2. J was trimmed by 5 bases and V by 1 base; bases with no gene match: 9. There are 16 residues in the CDR3. From germline, CDR1 is MNHNS and CDR2 SASEGT. In DNA, the CDR3 is TGTGCCAGCAGTGAAGAGGGTAGCGGGAGCCCCCACGAGCAGTACTTC. This codes for CASSEEGSGSPHEQYF.

A note on this clone: The germline gene is not matched at one end of the junction; a read error may be the cause. This chain connects TRBV6-1 to TRBJ2-2, with TRBD2 as a possible D gene (5 bases). This CDR3 region has 14 residues. Germline assignment: CDR1 MNHNS and CDR2 SASEGT. CDR3 sequence (DNA): TGTGCCAGCGGTGAACTAGCGAACACCGGGGAGCTGTTTTTT. Protein sequence: CASGELANTGELFF.

The V and J genes are TRBV7-2 and TRBJ2-3; D remains unclear. V was cut by 0 bases and J by 3 bases, with 10 bases left in between. The CDR3 extends over 15 amino acids. The germline CDR1 and CDR2 sequences are SGHTA and FQGNSA. CDR3 sequence: CASSLAIRSTDTQYF. The DNA for the CDR3 is TGTGCCAGCAGCTTAGCGATCCGGTCGACAGATACGCAGTATTTT.

The J gene is TRBJ2-7, the V gene TRBV6-5, with 8 bases fitting TRBD2. The germline V gene encodes CDR1 MNHEY and CDR2 SVGAGI. With V trimmed by 6 bases and J by 0 bases, 4 bases remained unmatched. This CDR3 contains 14 residues. The CDR3 loop reads CASSESGGSYEQYF. The CDR3 region has the DNA TGTGCCAGCAGCGAAAGCGGGGGCTCCTACGAGCAGTACTTC.

This clone is medium-sized within its sample. V usage is TRBV27 and J usage is TRBJ2-2; 8 bases agree with TRBD1. V lost 7 bases and J lost 2; bases outside the gene matches: 6. CDR1 MNHEY and CDR2 SMNVEV come from the germline V gene (reference sequence). CDR3 length: 15 amino acids. The CDR3 spells CASIPGGANTGELFF. In nucleotides, the CDR3 is TGTGCCAGCATCCCAGGGGGCGCCAACACCGGGGAGCTGTTTTTT.

The rearrangement uses TRBV28 and TRBJ2-7; TRBD2 matches 10 bases. CDR3 size: 14 residues. With 7 bases clipped from V and 5 bases from J, the junction kept 8 bases outside the gene matches. Germline loops: CDR1 MDHEN, CDR2 SYDVKM. CDR3 amino acids: CASTPGLATHEQYF. DNA of the CDR3: TGTGCCAGCACCCCGGGACTAGCGACCCACGAGCAGTACTTC.

The rearrangement links TRBV6-5 to TRBJ2-1, with TRBD2 matching 8 bases. The CDR3 is 14 residues long. J lost 5 bases, V lost 5 bases, and 5 bases had no gene match. Germline V gene sequence: CDR1 MNHEY, CDR2 SVGAGI. The CDR3 region is CASSSGSGHNEQFF. CDR3 coding DNA: TGTGCCAGCAGTAGCGGGAGCGGTCACAATGAGCAGTTCTTC.

The genes are TRBV6-1 and TRBJ2-7, with 10 bases aligning to TRBD1. The length of the CDR3 is 14 residues. Looked up from germline, CDR1 is MNHNS and CDR2 is SASEGT. V was pared by 8 bases and J by 6 bases, with 10 bases of the junction left unmatched. In DNA form, the CDR3 reads TGTGCCAGCGGTAGGGGACAGGGGATCGGCGAGCAGTACTTC. Translation gives CASGRGQGIGEQYF.

J is TRBJ2-5 and V is TRBV11-2; TRBD2 matches at 13 bases. Germline values: CDR1 SGHAT, CDR2 FQNNGV. The CDR3 runs to 18 residues. Unmatched junction bases numbered 7, after V lost 3 bases and J lost 0 bases. The CDR3 protein is CASSLRLAGGTYQETQYF. The CDR3 DNA sequence: TGTGCCAGCAGCTTGCGACTAGCGGGAGGAACGTACCAAGAGACCCAGTACTTC.

This clone was found once. This chain connects TRBV10-1 to TRBJ1-1, with D tentatively TRBD1 (5 bases). Germline CDR1 WNHNN, CDR2 SYGVQD (reference sequence). The CDR3 is 16 amino acids. Deletions cut 2 bases from V and 0 bases from J, with 13 bases between. CDR3 sequence reads: CASSERGGSLNTEAFF. The CDR3 DNA reads TGCGCCAGCAGTGAGAGGGGTGGGTCACTGAACACTGAAGCTTTCTTT.

In DNA form, the CDR3 reads TGTGCCAGCAGCGTAACAGGGAGCGGCGGGGAGCTGTTTTTT. This gives the protein CASSVTGSGGELFF. The J gene is TRBJ2-2, the V gene TRBV9, with D possibly being TRBD1 (6 bases). Trimming pared 1 base from V and 7 bases from J, leaving 11 bases between. The CDR3 loop spans 14 amino acids. Germline CDR1 reads SGDLS; CDR2 reads YYNGEE.

The chain is built from TRBV7-6 and TRBJ2-1; 7 nucleotides agree with TRBD1. CDR1 is SGHVS, CDR2 FNYEAQ, per germline. The junction had 10 bases not matched to a gene; V was cut back by 3 bases and J by 5 bases. This CDR3 comprises 16 residues. The CDR3 reads CASSFGRQGFNNEQFF. In DNA form, the CDR3 reads TGTGCCAGCAGCTTTGGCCGACAGGGATTTAACAATGAGCAGTTCTTC.

This rearrangement joins TRBV6-6 to TRBJ2-2, with TRBD1 matching 8 bases. The germline CDR1 and CDR2 sequences are MNHNY and SVGAGI (reference sequence). The V segment lost 2 bases and the J segment 7 bases; nucleotides outside the gene matches: 3. This CDR3 has 14 residues. The DNA of the CDR3 is TGTGCCAGCAGTTACGGACAGGGCAGCGGGGAGCTGTTTTTT. It is translated as CASSYGQGSGELFF.

V is TRBV11-2 and J is TRBJ1-4; D unclear. Germline V lookup: CDR1 SGHAT, CDR2 FQNNGV. The CDR3 totals 15 residues. V lost 2 bases and J 0 bases, leaving 7 bases between the germline ends. The CDR3 DNA sequence: TGTGCCAGCAGCTTAATGGGAGCAACTAATGAAAAACTGTTTTTT. Its protein is CASSLMGATNEKLFF. Using reference TRBV11-2 and TRBJ1-4 for the parts outside the CDR3, the full variable domain is EAGVAQSPRYKIIEKRQSVAFWCNPISGHATLYWYQQILGQGPKLLIQFQNNGVVDDSQLPKDRFSAERLKGVDSTLKIQPAKLEDSAVYLCASSLMGATNEKLFFGSGTQLSVL.

This clone has only one observation. The chain couples TRBV5-4 to TRBJ1-2, with D uncertain. The CDR3 runs 14 residues. Trimming removed 0 bases from V and 3 bases from J, with 9 bases in between. Germline V gene sequence: CDR1 SGHNT, CDR2 YYREEE (reference sequence). For the CDR3, the DNA is TGTGCCAGCAGCTTGGCTGGGCAGGACTATGGCTACACCTTC. Amino acid sequence: CASSLAGQDYGYTF.

The chain couples TRBV19 to TRBJ2-4; TRBD1 aligns across 9 bases. With V trimmed by 1 base and J by 3 bases, 10 bases remained unmatched. The CDR3 spans 18 residues. Germline assignment: CDR1 LNHDA and CDR2 SQIVND (reference sequence). CDR3: CASSIGDRVGTGKNIQYF. The CDR3 DNA reads TGTGCCAGTAGTATAGGGGACAGGGTAGGGACCGGCAAAAACATTCAGTACTTC.

This sequence joins TRBV11-2 and TRBJ2-7; possible D gene TRBD2, 6 bases. The CDR3 runs 15 residues. V was trimmed by 5 bases and J by 4 bases, leaving 18 bases between them. The germline V gene has CDR1 SGHAT and CDR2 FQNNGV. The CDR3 protein is CASSTGAGIIYEQYF. In DNA, the CDR3 is TGTGCCAGCAGCACGGGTGCGGGAATAATTTACGAGCAGTACTTC.

The V gene is TRBV6-5, the J gene TRBJ1-2; D is ambiguous. CDR1 is MNHEY and CDR2 is SVGAGI in the germline V gene. The CDR3 runs 15 residues. The V and J ends lost 7 bases and 0 bases respectively, with 15 bases between them. CDR3 protein: CASTERGRANYGYTF. Written as DNA, the CDR3 is TGTGCCAGCACCGAGAGAGGGCGAGCTAACTATGGCTACACCTTC.

This clone has a single count. This rearrangement joins TRBV7-2 to TRBJ1-4; 10 positions agree with TRBD1. The CDR3 has 15 residues. Germline loops: CDR1 SGHTA, CDR2 FQGNSA. Trimming removed 5 bases from V and 0 bases from J; junction bases left unmatched: 0. Here the CDR3 DNA reads TGTGCCAGCAGCGGACAGGGGGCAACTAATGAAAAACTGTTTTTT. This gives the protein CASSGQGATNEKLFF.